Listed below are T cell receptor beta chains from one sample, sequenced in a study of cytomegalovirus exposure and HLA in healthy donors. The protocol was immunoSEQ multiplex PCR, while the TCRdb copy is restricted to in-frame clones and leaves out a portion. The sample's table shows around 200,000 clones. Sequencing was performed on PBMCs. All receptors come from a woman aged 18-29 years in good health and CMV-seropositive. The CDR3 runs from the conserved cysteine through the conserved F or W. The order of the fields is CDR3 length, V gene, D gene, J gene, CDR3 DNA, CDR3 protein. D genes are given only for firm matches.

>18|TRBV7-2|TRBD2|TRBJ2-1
TGTGCCAGCAGCTTAGGAGGACTAGCGGGGCCCCCCTACAATGAGCAGTTCTTC
CASSLGGLAGPPYNEQFF
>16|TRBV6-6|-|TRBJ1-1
TGTGCCAGCAGTTACTCGATCGGGGGGTTGAACACTGAAGCTTTCTTT
CASSYSIGGLNTEAFF
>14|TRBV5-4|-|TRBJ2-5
TGTGCCAGCAGCTTGGGGCAGGAGGGAGAGACCCAGTACTTC
CASSLGQEGETQYF
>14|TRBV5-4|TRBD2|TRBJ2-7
TGTGCCAGCAGCTTCCTAGCGGGAGCCTACGAGCAGTACTTC
CASSFLAGAYEQYF
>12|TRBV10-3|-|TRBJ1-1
TGTGCCATCGGGCAGGGGACCACTGAAGCTTTCTTT
CAIGQGTTEAFF
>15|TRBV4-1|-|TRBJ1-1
TGCGCCAGCAGCCAGGTCGGGGTGGAGAACACTGAAGCTTTCTTT
CASSQVGVENTEAFF
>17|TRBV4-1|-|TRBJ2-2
TGCGCCAGCAGCCAAATAGACAGGTTCCTTATATCCGGGGAGCTGTTTTTT
CASSQIDRFLISGELFF
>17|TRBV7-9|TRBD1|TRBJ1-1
TGTGCCATTGCCCGCCGAGGACAGGGAGGTAGAGACACTGAAGCTTTCTTT
CAIARRGQGGRDTEAFF
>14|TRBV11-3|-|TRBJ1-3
TGTGCCAGCAGCCAACAGGACTCTGGAAACACCATATATTTT
CASSQQDSGNTIYF
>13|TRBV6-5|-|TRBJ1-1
TGTGCCAGCAACCGCAGGGGAAACACTGAAGCTTTCTTT
CASNRRGNTEAFF
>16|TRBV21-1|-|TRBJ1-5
TGTGCCAGCAGCATGAAGGCAGGGAGGCGCAATCAGCCCCAGCATTTT
CASSMKAGRRNQPQHF
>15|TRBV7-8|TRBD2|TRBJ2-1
TGTGCCTCGGAATCGCTAGCGGGAGCTCACAATGAGCAGTTCTTC
CASESLAGAHNEQFF
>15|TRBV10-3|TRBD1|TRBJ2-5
TGTGCCATCAACCCGGGACAGGGGGGGCAAGAGACCCAGTACTTC
CAINPGQGGQETQYF
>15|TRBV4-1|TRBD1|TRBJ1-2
TGCGCCAGCAGCCAAGGACAGGGGGTTTCCTATGGCTACACCTTC
CASSQGQGVSYGYTF
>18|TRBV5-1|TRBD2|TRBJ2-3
TGCGCCAGCAGCCTGGGACTAGCGGGGGGGCAGGTTCCAGATACGCAGTATTTT
CASSLGLAGGQVPDTQYF
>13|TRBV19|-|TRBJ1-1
TGTGCCAGTAGTATAAACGGGGGCACTGAAGCTTTCTTT
CASSINGGTEAFF
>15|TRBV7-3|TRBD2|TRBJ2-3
TGTGCCAGCAGCCCCCGGACTAGCGGAACAGATACGCAGTATTTT
CASSPRTSGTDTQYF
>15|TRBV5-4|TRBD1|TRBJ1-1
TGTGCCAGCAGCTTGGGGGGACAGGGTGGGTCTGAAGCTTTCTTT
CASSLGGQGGSEAFF
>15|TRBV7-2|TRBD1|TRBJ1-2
TGTGCCAGCAGCTTGGACAGGGGGGCTGACTATGGCTACACCTTC
CASSLDRGADYGYTF
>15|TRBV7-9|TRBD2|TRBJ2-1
TGTGCCAGCAGCTTAGGCCAAGCGGGGAGGGATGAGCAGTTCTTC
CASSLGQAGRDEQFF
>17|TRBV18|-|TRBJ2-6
TGTGCCAGCTCACCAGTAGTCCGGGGCTCTGGGGCCAACGTCCTGACTTTC
CASSPVVRGSGANVLTF
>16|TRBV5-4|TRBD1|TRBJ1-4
TGTGCCAGCAGCTTGGGTGACAGGGCAACTAATGAAAAACTGTTTTTT
CASSLGDRATNEKLFF
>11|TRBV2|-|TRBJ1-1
TGTGCCAGCAGTGTCGACACTGAAGCTTTCTTT
CASSVDTEAFF
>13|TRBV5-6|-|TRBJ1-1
TGTGCCAGCAGCTGGGACTTTAACACTGAAGCTTTCTTT
CASSWDFNTEAFF
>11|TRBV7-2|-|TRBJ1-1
TGTGCCAGCAGCTTATATACTGAAGCTTTCTTT
CASSLYTEAFF
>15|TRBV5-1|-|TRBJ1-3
TGCGCCAGCAGCCCTACCACAGTTTCAGGAAACACCATATATTTT
CASSPTTVSGNTIYF
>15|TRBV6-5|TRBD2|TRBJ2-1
TGTGCCAGCAGTCATAGCGGGAGGGCCTACAATGAGCAGTTCTTC
CASSHSGRAYNEQFF
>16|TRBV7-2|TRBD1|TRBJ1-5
TGTGCCAGCAGCTTAGGAGGGACAGGGGGCAATCAGCCCCAGCATTTT
CASSLGGTGGNQPQHF
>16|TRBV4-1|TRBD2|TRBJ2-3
TGCGCCAGCAGCCAAGAAGTCGGGGGGGCCGGGGATACGCAGTATTTT
CASSQEVGGAGDTQYF
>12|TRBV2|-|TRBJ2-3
TGTGCCAGCAGTGAATTCTCAGATGCGCAGTATTTT
CASSEFSDAQYF
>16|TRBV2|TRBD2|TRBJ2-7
TGTGCCAGCAGTGAAGCGTGGACTAGCCCGATCTACGAGCAGTACTTC
CASSEAWTSPIYEQYF
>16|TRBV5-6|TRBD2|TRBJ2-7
TGTGCCAGCAGCTTTAAGAGGCTAGCGGACCTCTCTGAGCAGTACTTC
CASSFKRLADLSEQYF
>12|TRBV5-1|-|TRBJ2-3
TGCGCCAGCAGCTTGGAATCCCAGGCCCAGTATTTT
CASSLESQAQYF
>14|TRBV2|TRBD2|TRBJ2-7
TGTGCCAGCAGCCCGGGAGGGGGAACCTACGAGCAGTACTTC
CASSPGGGTYEQYF
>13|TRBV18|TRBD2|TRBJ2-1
TGTGCCAGCTCACCACCCTCTAGCGGGTCCCAGTTCTTC
CASSPPSSGSQFF
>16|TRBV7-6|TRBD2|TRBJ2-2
TGTGCCAGCAGCCCCACCGGACTAGTTGGCACCGGGGAGCTGTTTTTT
CASSPTGLVGTGELFF
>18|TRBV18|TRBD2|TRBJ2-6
TGTGCCAGCTCTCTCTCGAGAGGGAGGGGTCCTGGGGCCAACGTCCTGACTTTC
CASSLSRGRGPGANVLTF
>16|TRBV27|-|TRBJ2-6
TGTGCCAGCAGTTTAATCAGTGGCTCTGGGGCCAACGTCCTGACTTTC
CASSLISGSGANVLTF
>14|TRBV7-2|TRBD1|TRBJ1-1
TGTGCCAGCAGCCGATTCGGACAGGGGACTGAAGCTTTCTTT
CASSRFGQGTEAFF
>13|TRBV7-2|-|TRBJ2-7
TGTGCCAGCAGCCGACAGGCCTCCTACGAGCAGTACTTC
CASSRQASYEQYF
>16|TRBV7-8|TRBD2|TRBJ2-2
TGTGCCAGCAGCTTAGCGCCCGGGAGGGACACCGGGGAGCTGTTTTTT
CASSLAPGRDTGELFF
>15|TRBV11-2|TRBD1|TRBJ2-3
TGTGCCAGCAGCATCACGGGACAGGGAAGGGATACGCAGTATTTT
CASSITGQGRDTQYF
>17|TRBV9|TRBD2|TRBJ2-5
TGTGCCAGCAGCGTAGAACCCAGCGGGACCGCCCAAGAGACCCAGTACTTC
CASSVEPSGTAQETQYF
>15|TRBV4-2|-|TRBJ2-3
TGTGCCAGCAGCCACGGACGGGATAGCACAGATACGCAGTATTTT
CASSHGRDSTDTQYF
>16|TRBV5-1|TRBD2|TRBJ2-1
TGCGCCAGCAGCTTGGCCATAGCGGGGACTTACAATGAGCAGTTCTTC
CASSLAIAGTYNEQFF
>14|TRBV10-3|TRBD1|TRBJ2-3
TGTGCCATAACCGGGACAGCTAGCACAGATACGCAGTATTTT
CAITGTASTDTQYF
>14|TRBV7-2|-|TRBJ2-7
TGTGCCAGCAGCACCCGACAGATCTCCTACGAGCAGTACTTC
CASSTRQISYEQYF
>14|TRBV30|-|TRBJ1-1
TGTGCCTGGAGTGCGGGGGGCGGGTTGGGTGAAGCTTTCTTT
CAWSAGGGLGEAFF
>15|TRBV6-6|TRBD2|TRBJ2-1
TGTGCCAGCAGTCCTTCGGGACTAGGTTGGCATGAGCAGTTCTTC
CASSPSGLGWHEQFF
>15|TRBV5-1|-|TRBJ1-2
TGCGCCAGCAGGAGGCAGGAGGAAACCTTCTATGGCTACACCTTC
CASRRQEETFYGYTF